This entry concerns a single T cell receptor (beta chain). In the original processing: How many nucleated cells were present was estimated from reference gene primer amplification. Generated by immunoSEQ multiplex PCR, the TCRdb table keeps only in-frame clones and is missing some. Clone size and V and J calls were adopted from that table, with D and trimming inferred from the DNA. Here the sample spans around 59,000 clones, 85% to 90% being singletons. The data stem from a study of blood T cell repertoires in COVID-19. Study overall: Acute-phase and convalescent COVID-19 samples originated in the United States, Italy and Spain. Sources were T cells, B-cell-depleted T cells, or PBMCs; the material itself was cDNA or gDNA.

Sequenced: peripheral blood. This TCR came from a man in his 60s with acute or convalescent COVID-19.

The CDR3 sequence is CASSPRTGRFGANVLTF. CDR3 sequence (DNA): TGTGCCAGCAGTCCCCGGACAGGCCGGTTCGGGGCCAACGTCCTGACTTTC. The chain employs TRBV28 and TRBJ2-6; TRBD1 aligns across 7 bases. Unmatched junction bases numbered 11, after V lost 5 bases and J lost 4 bases. Germline assignment: CDR1 MDHEN and CDR2 SYDVKM. The CDR3 sequence is 17 residues long.